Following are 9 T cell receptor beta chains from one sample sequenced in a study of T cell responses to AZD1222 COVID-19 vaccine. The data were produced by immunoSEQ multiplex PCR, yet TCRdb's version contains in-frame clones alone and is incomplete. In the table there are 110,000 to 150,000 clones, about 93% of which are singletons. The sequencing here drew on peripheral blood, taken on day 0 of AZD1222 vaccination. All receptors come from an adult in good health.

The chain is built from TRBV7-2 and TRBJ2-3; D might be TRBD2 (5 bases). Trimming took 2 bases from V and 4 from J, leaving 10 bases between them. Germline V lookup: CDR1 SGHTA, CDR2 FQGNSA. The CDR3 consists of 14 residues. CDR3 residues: CASSLLSAADTQYF. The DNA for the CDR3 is TGTGCCAGCAGCTTACTTAGCGCGGCAGATACGCAGTATTTT. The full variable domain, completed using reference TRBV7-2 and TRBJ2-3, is GAGVSQSPSNKVTEKGKDVELRCDPISGHTALYWYRQSLGQGLEFLIYFQGNSAPDKSGLPSDRFSAERTGGSVSTLTIQRTQQEDSAVYLCASSLLSAADTQYFGPGTRLTVL.

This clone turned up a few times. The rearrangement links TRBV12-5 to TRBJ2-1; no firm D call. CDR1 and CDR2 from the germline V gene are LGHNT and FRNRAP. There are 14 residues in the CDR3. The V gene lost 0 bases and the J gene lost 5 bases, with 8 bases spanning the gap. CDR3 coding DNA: TGTGCTAGTGGTTTGGTGGTCGCGGACAATGAGCAGTTCTTC. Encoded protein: CASGLVVADNEQFF.

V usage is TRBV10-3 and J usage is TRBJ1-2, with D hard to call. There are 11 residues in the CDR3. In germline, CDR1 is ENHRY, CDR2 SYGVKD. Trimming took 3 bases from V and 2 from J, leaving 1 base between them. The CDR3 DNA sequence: TGTGCCATCAGTGACAACTATGGCTACACCTTC. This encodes CAISDNYGYTF.

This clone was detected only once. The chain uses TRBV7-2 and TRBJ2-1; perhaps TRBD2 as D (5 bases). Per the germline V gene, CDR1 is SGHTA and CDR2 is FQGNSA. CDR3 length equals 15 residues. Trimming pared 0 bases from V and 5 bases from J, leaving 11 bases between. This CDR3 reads CASSLALGIDNEQFF. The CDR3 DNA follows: TGTGCCAGCAGCTTAGCGCTCGGGATTGACAATGAGCAGTTCTTC.

The CDR3 DNA is TGTGCCAGCAGTTTGCGGACGGATGGCTACACCTTC. Its protein product is CASSLRTDGYTF. This chain joins TRBV12-3 or TRBV12-4 and TRBJ1-2; unclear D gene. Trimming removed 3 bases from V and 6 bases from J, with 8 bases in between. This CDR3 is 12 amino acids long.

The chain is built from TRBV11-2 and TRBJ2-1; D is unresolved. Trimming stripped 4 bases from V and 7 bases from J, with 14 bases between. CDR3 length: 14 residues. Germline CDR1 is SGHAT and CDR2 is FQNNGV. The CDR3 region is CASSWGESLNEQFF. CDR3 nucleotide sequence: TGTGCCAGCAGCTGGGGTGAGTCCTTAAATGAGCAGTTCTTC.

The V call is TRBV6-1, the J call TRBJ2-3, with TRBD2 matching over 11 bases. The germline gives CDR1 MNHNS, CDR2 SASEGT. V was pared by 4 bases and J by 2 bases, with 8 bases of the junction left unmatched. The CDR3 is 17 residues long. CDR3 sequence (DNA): TGTGCCAGCAGTGCGATTGAGGGACTAGCGGTCACAGATACGCAGTATTTT. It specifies CASSAIEGLAVTDTQYF.

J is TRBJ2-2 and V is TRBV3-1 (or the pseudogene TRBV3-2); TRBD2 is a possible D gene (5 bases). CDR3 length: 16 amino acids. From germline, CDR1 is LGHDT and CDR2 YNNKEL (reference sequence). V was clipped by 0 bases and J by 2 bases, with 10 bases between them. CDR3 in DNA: TGTGCCAGCAGCCAAGATAGCGAACAAAACACCGGGGAGCTGTTTTTT. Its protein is CASSQDSEQNTGELFF.

CDR3 bases: TGTGCCAGTAGTTTCCGACAGACGAACACTGAAGCTTTCTTT. Residues: CASSFRQTNTEAFF. The V and J genes are TRBV19 and TRBJ1-1; TRBD1 is a possible D gene (5 bases). The CDR3 has 14 residues. V lost 5 bases and J lost 1, with 11 bases in between. CDR1 is LNHDA and CDR2 is SQIVND in the germline V gene (reference sequence).